This T cell receptor beta chain emerged from a study of graft-versus-host responses after intestinal transplantation (dated by TCRdb to about 2021). For the wider study: Recipients received multivisceral, liver-intestinal, or isolated intestinal transplants. Every recipient was given anti-thymocyte globulin induction, then maintenance tacrolimus and steroids for about three years. Graft-versus-host and host-versus-graft alloreactive T cell clones were tracked in the graft, circulation and bone marrow after intestinal transplantation using bulk TCR-beta CDR3 sequencing. To identify alloreactive clones, pre-transplant mixed lymphocyte reaction products were sequenced and compared with unstimulated pre-transplant donor and recipient T cells. The cohort enrolled 20 to 30 intestinal transplant recipients, one of whom was a retransplant, and a few patients without pretransplant specimens were excluded. Donor T cell macrochimerism was defined as a peak of at least 4% donor T cells among recipient peripheral blood mononuclear cells. Instead of going to the commercial service, samples from a few later patients were sequenced in-house on an Illumina MiSeq and processed with MiXCR. Findings and caveats that apply to the study as a whole: Conclusions were limited by the relatively low number and heterogeneity of intestinal transplant patients. GvH clones were detected in recipient bone marrow, and some appeared earlier in ileal mucosa or blood, consistent with an intestinal mucosal origin. Peak levels of circulating GvH clones were associated with declines in HvG clones early after transplant. Patients with donor T cell macrochimerism had high GvH to HvG T cell clonal ratios in their allografts.

About this clone itself: The target of this receptor is not known. Base qualities are not recorded, but no much larger clone differs from it by a single base.

Sample time point, as interpreted from the label and publication: cells obtained before transplantation from donor or recipient. CD3+CD4+ and CD3+CD8+ populations were FACS-sorted from unstimulated pre-transplant donor and recipient cells taken from spleen or lymph nodes. Trimming leaves V shorter by 0 bases and J shorter by 5 bases, with the junction holding 7 bases beyond the gene matches. The germline V gene provides CDR1 SNHLY and CDR2 FYNNEI. From cysteine to phenylalanine, the CDR3 is 16 amino acids long. The sequence is cut down to CDR3 DNA, 48 bases in frame from base 1. Library preparation was by the immunoSEQ multiplex PCR assay. For most patients, genomic DNA was isolated with the Qiagen DNeasy Blood and Tissue Kit and shipped frozen to Adaptive Biotechnologies for TCR sequencing. Adaptive Biotechnologies carried out high-throughput TCR-beta CDR3 sequencing of genomic DNA for most patients. Per the authors' processing: Adaptive's ImmunoSEQ software supplied the TCR sequencing data for 18 patients, while MiXCR and VDJtools were used to process a few other patients. CD4 versus CD8 sorting errors were corrected by removing sequences found in both subsets at a frequency ratio below 5:1. CDR3 nucleotide sequences shared by donor and recipient were removed because the origin of these sequences could not be assigned. At least 2-fold expansion over unstimulated cells and a minimum CFSE-low frequency of 0.002% (template counts) or 0.001% (read counts) were required for clones to be classified as alloreactive. A clone was considered mappable if detected in the sequenced pre-transplant spleen, lymph node, or MLR CFSE-low populations of the donor or recipient. Cumulative frequency of alloreactive clones was calculated as a percentage of all sequences weighted by copy number. TCRdb stores this immuneACCESS table with in-frame sequences only. Part of the clones is absent; in the studies checked, under half of the shortfall reflects unresolved V genes, and no reason is known for the rest. V, J and clone size are taken as reported in that table, and D and trimming were inferred from the DNA itself. The sample includes just over 85,000 clones, with about nine tenths observed a single time. The ten top clones hold more than 0.35% of the sample.

The source is a human donor who was the organ donor for an intestinal transplant. This chain is built from TRBV2 and TRBJ2-3, and 8 bases in between align with TRBD2. Here the sequenced sample was unstimulated CD8+ T cells sorted from spleen or lymph node cells, taken before transplant. The DNA sequence reads TGTGCCAGCAGTGAAGCGAGCGGGGGAACCCAAGATACGCAGTATTTT. Its translation is CASSEASGGTQDTQYF. With the rest looked up from the reference TRBV2 and TRBJ2-3 genes rather than sequenced, the full variable domain is EPEVTQTPSHQVTQMGQEVILRCVPISNHLYFYWYRQILGQKVEFLVSFYNNEISEKSEIFDDQFSVERPDGSNFTLKIRSTKLEDSAMYFCASSEASGGTQDTQYFGPGTRLTVL.